This is a list of T cell receptor beta chains from one sample in a study of regulatory T cells in long-lasting Graves disease. TCRdb recomputed calls from the multiplex PCR reads with MiXCR, one row per CDR3 protein. The profile shows over 450,000 distinct CDR3 sequences, about 22% of them singletons. The material sequenced was peripheral blood mononuclear cells (PBMCs), taken when the disease was refractory, from a patient treated with antithyroid drugs. Every receptor here comes from a female donor with Graves disease. CDR3s include the opening cysteine and the closing phenylalanine or tryptophan. D genes are given only for firm matches. Clone size is shown for a subset of rows, as once, few, many or a class of expanded clone.

CDR3: CASSPTTGEEYF; DNA: TGTGCCAGCTCACCAACTACAGGGGAGGAGTACTTC; V: TRBV18; D: .; J: TRBJ2-7; size: .
CDR3: CAISQGGGTEAFF; DNA: TGTGCCATCAGTCAGGGAGGAGGGACTGAAGCTTTCTTT; V: TRBV10-3; D: .; J: TRBJ1-1; size: few
CDR3: CASSFETQETQYF; DNA: TGTGCCAGCAGTTTCGAGACGCAAGAAACCCAGTACTTC; V: TRBV11-1; D: .; J: TRBJ2-5; size: many
CDR3: CASSARGPPGTGELFF; DNA: TGTGCCAGCAGCGCTCGGGGGCCCCCGGGCACCGGGGAGCTGTTTTTT; V: TRBV7-2; D: .; J: TRBJ2-2; size: few
CDR3: CASSESGHKNTEAFF; DNA: TGCGCCAGCAGTGAGTCGGGACATAAGAACACTGAAGCTTTCTTT; V: TRBV10-1; D: .; J: TRBJ1-1; size: once
CDR3: CASSSLGGSTEAFF; DNA: TGTGCCAGCAGTTCCCTTGGAGGGTCCACTGAAGCTTTCTTT; V: TRBV6-5; D: .; J: TRBJ1-1; size: many
CDR3: CASSQDPGQNTEAFF; DNA: TGCGCCAGCAGCCAAGATCCTGGTCAGAACACTGAAGCTTTCTTT; V: TRBV4-1; D: .; J: TRBJ1-1; size: few
CDR3: CASSYRGFTSYEQYF; DNA: TGTGCCAGCAGTTACAGGGGGTTCACCTCCTACGAGCAGTACTTC; V: TRBV6-9; D: TRBD1; J: TRBJ2-7; size: .
CDR3: CSVEAPNLVSLETQYF; DNA: TGCAGCGTTGAAGCTCCGAACCTTGTGAGTCTAGAGACCCAGTACTTC; V: TRBV29-1; D: .; J: TRBJ2-5; size: .
CDR3: CACSLAGVTYEQYF; DNA: TGTGCCTGCAGTTTAGCGGGAGTGACCTACGAGCAGTACTTC; V: TRBV28; D: TRBD2; J: TRBJ2-7; size: few
CDR3: CASGLEYHSLGQLSRTEAFF; DNA: TGTGCTAGTGGTTTGGAATACCACAGCCTGGGACAGCTGTCACGGACTGAAGCTTTCTTT; V: TRBV12-5; D: TRBD1; J: TRBJ1-1; size: many
CDR3: CASSPTPRSNQPQHF; DNA: TGTGCCAGTTCCCCTACCCCCCGGAGCAATCAGCCCCAGCATTTT; V: TRBV6-1; D: .; J: TRBJ1-5; size: many
CDR3: CSVEAIVNTGELFF; DNA: TGCAGCGTTGAAGCGATAGTGAACACCGGGGAGCTGTTTTTT; V: TRBV29-1; D: .; J: TRBJ2-2; size: few
CDR3: CASSRQTYGYTF; DNA: TGTGCCAGTAGTAGGCAGACTTATGGCTACACCTTC; V: TRBV19; D: .; J: TRBJ1-2; size: many
CDR3: CASSRTGGNTEAFF; DNA: TGTGCCAGCAGTAGGACAGGGGGGAACACTGAAGCTTTCTTT; V: TRBV28; D: TRBD1; J: TRBJ1-1; size: many
CDR3: CASSLRQPPYEQYF; DNA: TGTGCCAGCAGTTTGCGGCAGCCCCCCTACGAGCAGTACTTC; V: TRBV28; D: .; J: TRBJ2-7; size: many
CDR3: CASSHGLAGVGELFF; DNA: TGTGCCAGCAGTCATGGACTAGCGGGAGTCGGGGAGCTGTTTTTT; V: TRBV12-3/TRBV12-4; D: TRBD2; J: TRBJ2-2; size: many
CDR3: CASRRQFGDNSPLHF; DNA: TGTGCCAGCAGGCGACAGTTCGGCGATAATTCACCCCTCCACTTT; V: TRBV2; D: .; J: TRBJ1-6; size: few
CDR3: CASSSFYGYTF; DNA: TGTGCCAGCAGCTCCTTCTATGGCTACACCTTC; V: TRBV28; D: .; J: TRBJ1-2; size: many
CDR3: CASSEAGTGYTEAFF; DNA: TGTGCCAGCAGTGAAGCCGGGACAGGGTACACTGAAGCTTTCTTT; V: TRBV6-1; D: TRBD1; J: TRBJ1-1; size: many
CDR3: CASSLKGAGINTEAFF; DNA: TGTGCCAGCAGCCTTAAAGGGGCAGGAATTAACACTGAAGCTTTCTTT; V: TRBV27; D: .; J: TRBJ1-1; size: .
CDR3: CASTTGGGSSSYEQYF; DNA: TGTGCCAGCACCACCGGTGGGGGTTCGAGCTCCTACGAGCAGTACTTC; V: TRBV28; D: .; J: TRBJ2-7; size: many
CDR3: CAWNEVALGEQYF; DNA: TGTGCCTGGAACGAGGTAGCACTGGGCGAGCAGTACTTC; V: TRBV30; D: .; J: TRBJ2-7; size: .
CDR3: CATSDDYGYTF; DNA: TGTGCCACCAGTGATGACTATGGCTACACCTTC; V: TRBV24-1; D: .; J: TRBJ1-2; size: many
CDR3: CAWGGVRSTEAFF; DNA: TGTGCCTGGGGGGGGGTCAGGAGCACTGAAGCTTTCTTT; V: TRBV30; D: .; J: TRBJ1-1; size: .